A single sample is the source of the 24 T cell receptor beta chains below, sequenced in a study of blood T cell repertoires in COVID-19. Clones were sequenced by immunoSEQ multiplex PCR, and TCRdb holds only the in-frame ones, with some missing. The data contain approximately 150,000 clones, 80% to 90% of them singletons. The specimen sequenced was peripheral blood. The receptors come from a man in his late teens or twenties with COVID-19, enrolled during active disease.

The chain is built from TRBV11-1 and TRBJ1-1, with D possibly being TRBD1 (5 bases). Germline CDR1 reads SGHAT; CDR2 reads FQDESV (reference sequence). The CDR3 is 15 residues long. V was cut by 7 bases and J by 5 bases, with 20 bases left in between. CDR3 region: CASTRSGGSKTEAFF. CDR3 nucleotides: TGTGCCAGCACCCGCTCCGGGGGGAGTAAGACTGAAGCTTTCTTT.

The V and J genes are TRBV28 and TRBJ2-7, with D hard to call. The V gene lost 5 bases and the J gene lost 3 bases, with 8 bases spanning the gap. CDR1 and CDR2 (germline): MDHEN, SYDVKM. The length of the CDR3 is 12 residues. For the CDR3, the DNA is TGTGCCAGCAGTCCTCCGGTCTACGAGCAGTACTTC. It translates to CASSPPVYEQYF.

The gene calls are TRBV7-2 and TRBJ2-7; D call uncertain. CDR1 and CDR2 from the germline V gene are SGHTA and FQGNSA. This CDR3 region has 12 residues. The germline V and J ends were trimmed by 5 bases and 0 bases, with 5 bases remaining between them. The CDR3 bases are TGTGCCAGCAGCCTAAGCTCCTACGAGCAGTACTTC. This sequence encodes CASSLSSYEQYF.

This chain connects TRBV3-1 (or the pseudogene TRBV3-2) to TRBJ2-1; 14 bases are shared with TRBD2. The CDR3 length is 16 residues. Germline V gene sequence: CDR1 LGHDT, CDR2 YNNKEL (reference sequence). The junction had 4 bases not matched to a gene; V was cut back by 4 bases and J by 5 bases. The DNA for the CDR3 is TGTGCCAGCAGCCCGTGGACTAGCGGGAGGAACAATGAGCAGTTCTTC. Encoded protein: CASSPWTSGRNNEQFF.

The chain joins TRBV6-5 to TRBJ2-1, with a possible D match to TRBD1 (5 bases). The germline CDR1 and CDR2 sequences are MNHEY and SVGAGI. V lost 8 bases to trimming and J lost 2 bases, with 13 bases between them. The CDR3 sequence is 14 residues long. This chain's CDR3 is CASRRGSAYNEQFF. DNA of the CDR3: TGTGCCAGCCGAAGGGGCTCTGCCTACAATGAGCAGTTCTTC.

This clone was counted only a few times. V usage is TRBV6-5 and J usage is TRBJ2-7, with 7 bases fitting TRBD2. The CDR3 length is 16 residues. After removal of 2 bases from V and 3 bases from J, the junction contained 10 bases not matched to a gene. Germline V lookup: CDR1 MNHEY, CDR2 SVGAGI. In DNA, the CDR3 is TGTGCCAGCAGTTACGGTCGGAGCGGGAATTTCTACGAGCAGTACTTC. Its protein product is CASSYGRSGNFYEQYF.

The gene calls are TRBV7-2 and TRBJ2-3, with TRBD1 matching over 8 bases. Germline V gene data show CDR1 as SGHTA and CDR2 as FQGNSA. The CDR3 contains 14 residues. Trimming removed 3 bases from V and 4 bases from J; junction bases left unmatched: 3. CDR3: CASSFGQGPDTQYF. The CDR3 nucleotides are TGTGCCAGCAGCTTCGGACAGGGCCCAGATACGCAGTATTTT.

The genes are TRBV5-1 and TRBJ2-7, with 8 bases lining up with TRBD1. Trimming cost V 4 bases and J 3 bases; bases outside gene matches: 3. The CDR3 is 13 residues long. Germline CDR1 and CDR2: SGHRS and YFSETQ. The CDR3 reads CASSGDRIYEQYF. DNA for the CDR3: TGCGCCAGCAGCGGGGACAGGATCTACGAGCAGTACTTC. Together with reference TRBV5-1 and TRBJ2-7, the CDR3 gives the full variable domain: KAGVTQTPRYLIKTRGQQVTLSCSPISGHRSVSWYQQTPGQGLQFLFEYFSETQRNKGNFPGRFSGRQFSNSRSEMNVSTLELGDSALYLCASSGDRIYEQYFGPGTRLTVT.

The chain is built from TRBV12-5 and TRBJ2-2; 8 positions match TRBD2. Germline V gene sequence: CDR1 LGHNT, CDR2 FRNRAP. The trim removed 4 bases at V and 4 bases at J, leaving 8 bases unmatched. The CDR3 sequence is 16 residues long. CDR3 protein: CASGWSSGGATGELFF. CDR3 DNA sequence: TGTGCTAGTGGTTGGAGCTCCGGGGGGGCCACCGGGGAGCTGTTTTTT.

This sequence joins TRBV27 and TRBJ2-7; D ambiguous. With 8 bases removed from V and 0 bases from J, the gap between germline ends came to 17 bases. Germline CDR1 is MNHEY and CDR2 is SMNVEV (reference sequence). The CDR3 has 15 amino acids. Here the CDR3 reads CASSPGPLSSYEQYF. The CDR3 coding sequence is TGTGCCAGCTCCCCAGGCCCTCTTTCCTCCTACGAGCAGTACTTC.

This chain connects TRBV3-1 (or the pseudogene TRBV3-2) to TRBJ2-2, with D tentatively TRBD1 (5 bases). The CDR3 runs to 15 residues. V was pared by 0 bases and J by 9 bases, with 14 bases between. Germline-derived CDR1 and CDR2 are LGHDT and YNNKEL (reference sequence). The CDR3 DNA reads TGTGCCAGCAGCCAAGAAAGGGGAACCCCTAGGGAGCTGTTTTTT. It translates to CASSQERGTPRELFF.

DNA of the CDR3: TGTGCCAGCAGTTACTTGGGACTAGCGGCCTACAATGAGCAGTTCTTC. Translation gives CASSYLGLAAYNEQFF. V is TRBV6-5 and J is TRBJ2-1; 11 bases fit TRBD2. This CDR3 has 16 amino acids. The V and J ends lost 1 base and 2 bases, in that order; junction bases with no gene match: 1. The germline V gene has CDR1 MNHEY and CDR2 SVGAGI.

The chain carries TRBV27 and TRBJ2-7; tentative D call: TRBD2 (6 bases). CDR1 is MNHEY and CDR2 is SMNVEV in the germline V gene (reference sequence). The germline V and J ends were trimmed by 1 base and 5 bases, with 12 bases remaining between them. There are 14 residues in the CDR3. CDR3 bases: TGTGCCAGCAGTTTATACGGGGGAGGAAACGAGCAGTACTTC. Its translation is CASSLYGGGNEQYF.

This clone is a singleton in its sample. The chain employs TRBV7-9 and TRBJ2-7; D is undetermined. V lost 3 bases and J lost 4, with 10 bases in between. Germline loops: CDR1 SEHNR, CDR2 FQNEAQ (reference sequence). This CDR3 has 13 amino acids. CDR3 nucleotide sequence: TGTGCCAGCAGCTTTCGCCAGCGATACGAGCAGTACTTC. It is translated as CASSFRQRYEQYF.

The chain is built from TRBV6-5 and TRBJ2-7, with TRBD1 matching 7 bases. The CDR3 runs 15 residues. V dropped 0 bases and J dropped 3; count of bases not matched to a gene: 5. Germline V gene sequence: CDR1 MNHEY, CDR2 SVGAGI. The CDR3 DNA sequence: TGTGCCAGCAGTTACTCGGGACAGCCCCTCTACGAGCAGTACTTC. It specifies CASSYSGQPLYEQYF.

V and J are TRBV14 and TRBJ2-3; D call uncertain. V was trimmed by 3 bases and J by 2 bases, leaving 9 bases between them. This CDR3 comprises 14 residues. Per germline, CDR1 SGHDN and CDR2 FVKESK. The CDR3 reads CASSQPRHTDTQYF. The CDR3, as DNA: TGTGCCAGCAGCCAGCCCAGACACACAGATACGCAGTATTTT.

The V gene is TRBV19, the J gene TRBJ1-1, with TRBD1 matching 8 bases. The V gene end was trimmed by 8 bases and the J gene end by 1 base; junction bases not matched to a gene: 6. Germline CDR1 and CDR2: LNHDA and SQIVND (reference sequence). The CDR3 length is 14 residues. This chain's CDR3 is CASLRTGTNTEAFF. CDR3 coding DNA: TGTGCCAGTCTCCGGACAGGGACGAACACTGAAGCTTTCTTT.

The chain links TRBV5-6 to TRBJ1-3; D is possibly TRBD1 (5 bases). V dropped 1 base and J dropped 0 bases, with 11 bases sitting between them. In germline, CDR1 is SGHDT, CDR2 YYEEEE. The CDR3 totals 16 residues. The CDR3 loop is CASSLYQGYSGNTIYF. The CDR3 nucleotides are TGTGCCAGCAGCTTGTATCAGGGTTACTCTGGAAACACCATATATTTT.

The rearrangement uses TRBV7-8 and TRBJ2-1; 9 nucleotides agree with TRBD2. The CDR3 contains 16 residues. With V trimmed by 3 bases and J by 1 base, 4 bases remained unmatched. Germline CDR1 and CDR2: SGHVS and FQNEAQ. CDR3 region: CASSFSGRGSYNEQFF. For the CDR3, the DNA is TGTGCCAGCAGCTTTAGCGGGAGAGGGTCCTACAATGAGCAGTTCTTC. Full variable domain (missing parts from reference TRBV7-8 and TRBJ2-1): GAGVSQSPRYKVAKRGQDVALRCDPISGHVSLFWYQQALGQGPEFLTYFQNEAQLDKSGLPSDRFFAERPEGSVSTLKIQRTQQEDSAVYLCASSFSGRGSYNEQFFGPGTRLTVL.

This chain joins TRBV11-2 and TRBJ2-7, with D perhaps TRBD1 (5 bases). The CDR3 spans 13 residues. The germline V gene has CDR1 SGHAT and CDR2 FQNNGV. V shed 4 bases and J shed 5 bases, with 12 bases lying between them. The DNA of the CDR3 is TGTGCCAGCAGCTCCCGCTTGGGGCACGAGCAGTACTTC. Translated: CASSSRLGHEQYF.

This chain links TRBV15 with TRBJ2-1, with 13 bases identical to TRBD2. Germline CDR1 and CDR2: LNHNV and YYDKDF (reference sequence). The length of the CDR3 is 17 residues. V lost 5 bases, J lost 2 bases, and 6 bases stayed unmatched. CDR3 protein: CATSHGLAGVTYNEQFF. The DNA for the CDR3 is TGTGCCACCAGCCACGGACTAGCGGGAGTCACCTACAATGAGCAGTTCTTC.

The chain has TRBV18 and TRBJ2-3; 7 nucleotides match TRBD2. This CDR3 region has 15 residues. Germline CDR1 and CDR2: KGHSH and LQKENI. Trimming at V came to 6 bases and at J to 1 base, leaving 7 bases not matched to a gene. The chain's CDR3 is CASSLGLGRTDTQYF. CDR3 nucleotide sequence: TGTGCCAGCTCCCTAGGACTAGGCCGCACAGATACGCAGTATTTT.

The chain links TRBV7-8 to TRBJ2-7, with a possible D match to TRBD2 (6 bases). Germline CDR1 and CDR2: SGHVS and FQNEAQ. V lost 1 base, J lost 2 bases, and 12 bases lay in between. The CDR3 covers 15 residues. The CDR3 protein is CASSLEETRPYEQYF. Here the CDR3 DNA reads TGTGCCAGCAGCTTAGAGGAGACTAGACCCTACGAGCAGTACTTC.

This clone has only a few counts. The chain employs TRBV19 and TRBJ2-3, with a possible D match to TRBD1 (5 bases). V lost 5 bases and J 1 base, leaving 13 bases between the germline ends. Germline V gene lookup returns CDR1 LNHDA and CDR2 SQIVND (reference sequence). The CDR3 sequence is 15 residues long. CDR3 region: CASSSQAQGTDTQYF. CDR3 in DNA: TGTGCCAGTAGTTCACAGGCTCAGGGCACAGATACGCAGTATTTT.